Listed below are T cell receptor beta chains from one sample, sequenced in a study of cytomegalovirus exposure and HLA in healthy donors. Profiled with immunoSEQ multiplex PCR; TCRdb holds only in-frame clones, not every one. The sample includes fewer than 150,000 clones, about 74% seen only once; the top ten take 3% to 3.5%. Sequencing was done on a sample of PBMCs. The receptors shown here come from a man aged 35 to 55 in good health and CMV-seronegative. Each CDR3 is given with its conserved first and last residue. The D gene is left open where the match is weak. Some rows mark clone size as missing; the rest say once, few, many or name a class of expanded clone.

clone_size j_call d_call v_call cdr3_aa cdr3_nt
. TRBJ2-5 TRBD1 TRBV18 CASSSGQGEQETQYF TGTGCCAGCTCATCCGGACAGGGCGAACAAGAGACCCAGTACTTC
. TRBJ1-6 TRBD1 TRBV2 CASLWDRGYNSPLHF TGTGCCAGCCTATGGGACAGGGGATATAATTCACCCCTCCACTTT
. TRBJ1-5 . TRBV5-6 CASSYREEPQHF TGTGCCAGCAGCTACCGGGAAGAGCCCCAGCATTTT
. TRBJ2-6 TRBD1 TRBV11-2 CASSPGQGASGANVLTF TGTGCCAGCAGCCCTGGACAGGGGGCTTCCGGGGCCAACGTCCTGACTTTC
. TRBJ2-5 . TRBV19 CASSAGDWNQETQYF TGTGCCAGTAGTGCCGGGGACTGGAACCAAGAGACCCAGTACTTC
. TRBJ1-4 . TRBV28 CASLGETRRIF TGTGCCAGCTTGGGGGAGACTAGGAGGATTTTT
. TRBJ2-5 . TRBV6-6 CASTHSDSQETQYF TGTGCCAGCACCCACTCGGACAGCCAAGAGACCCAGTACTTC
. TRBJ1-5 . TRBV7-2 CASSLGRVGNQPQHF TGTGCCAGCAGCTTAGGCAGGGTTGGCAATCAGCCCCAGCATTTT
. TRBJ1-1 . TRBV19 CASSANMNTEAFF TGTGCCAGTAGTGCCAACATGAACACTGAAGCTTTCTTT
once TRBJ2-2 TRBD1 TRBV5-8 CASSPGQGGTGELFF TGTGCCAGCAGCCCCGGACAGGGTGGGACCGGGGAGCTGTTTTTT
few TRBJ2-7 TRBD1 TRBV28 CASSRTRGTGSYEQYF TGTGCCAGCAGCCGAACGCGGGGGACAGGGTCCTACGAGCAGTACTTC
. TRBJ2-7 TRBD2 TRBV28 CASSFGTIYEQYF TGTGCCAGCAGTTTCGGGACTATTTACGAGCAGTACTTC
. TRBJ2-7 TRBD1 TRBV5-4 CASSLARTGIYEQYF TGTGCCAGCAGCTTGGCGAGGACAGGTATCTACGAGCAGTACTTC
few TRBJ1-1 TRBD1 TRBV5-5 CASSPGTGDAFF TGTGCCAGCAGCCCCGGGACAGGAGACGCTTTCTTT
. TRBJ2-7 TRBD1 TRBV30 CAWGDSIYEQYF TGTGCCTGGGGGGACAGCATCTACGAGCAGTACTTC
once TRBJ2-2 . TRBV4-3 CASSQDKRQGGTGELFF TGCGCCAGCAGCCAAGATAAGAGACAGGGAGGTACCGGGGAGCTGTTTTTT
. TRBJ2-7 . TRBV14 CASSQRTSEEYF TGTGCCAGCAGCCAACGGACCTCGGAGGAGTACTTC
. TRBJ2-1 . TRBV6-5 CASSLGVMNEQFF TGTGCCAGCAGTTTAGGGGTCATGAATGAGCAGTTCTTC
. TRBJ2-7 . TRBV25-1 CASSERGYEQYF TGTGCCAGCAGTGAAAGGGGGTACGAGCAGTACTTC
. TRBJ1-1 . TRBV10-3 CAISNTRNRAMNTEAFF TGTGCCATCAGTAACACCCGGAACAGGGCTATGAACACTGAAGCTTTCTTT
. TRBJ2-3 TRBD1 TRBV29-1 CSVMTGTDTQYF TGCAGCGTGATGACAGGGACAGATACGCAGTATTTT
. TRBJ2-1 TRBD1 TRBV7-8 CASSFPLRTGKRGEQFF TGTGCCAGCAGCTTCCCCCTTAGGACAGGGAAAAGGGGGGAGCAGTTCTTC
few TRBJ2-7 . TRBV5-6 CASSLAGRGYEQYF TGTGCCAGCAGCTTGGCAGGCAGGGGCTACGAGCAGTACTTC
. TRBJ2-3 TRBD1 TRBV11-2 CASKGTGSTDTQYF TGTGCCAGCAAAGGGACAGGTAGCACAGATACGCAGTATTTT
few TRBJ2-6 TRBD1 TRBV29-1 CSVRTGPGANVLTF TGCAGCGTGCGGACAGGTCCTGGGGCCAACGTCCTGACTTTC